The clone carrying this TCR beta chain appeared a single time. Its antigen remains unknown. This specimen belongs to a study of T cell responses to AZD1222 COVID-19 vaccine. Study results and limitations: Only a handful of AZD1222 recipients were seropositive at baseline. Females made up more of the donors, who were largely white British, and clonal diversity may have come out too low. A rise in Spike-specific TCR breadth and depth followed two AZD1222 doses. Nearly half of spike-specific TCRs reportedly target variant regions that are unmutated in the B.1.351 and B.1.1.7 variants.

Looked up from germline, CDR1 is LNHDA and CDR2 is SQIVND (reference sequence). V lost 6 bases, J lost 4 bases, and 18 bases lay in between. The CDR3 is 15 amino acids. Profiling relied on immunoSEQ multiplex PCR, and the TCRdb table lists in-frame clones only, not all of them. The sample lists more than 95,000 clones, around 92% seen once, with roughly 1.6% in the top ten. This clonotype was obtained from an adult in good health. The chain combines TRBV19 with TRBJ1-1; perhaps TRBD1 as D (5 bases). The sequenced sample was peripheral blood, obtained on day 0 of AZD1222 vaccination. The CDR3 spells CASRNGRGRGTEAFF. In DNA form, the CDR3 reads TGTGCCAGTAGAAATGGAAGGGGCAGAGGCACTGAAGCTTTCTTT.